The TCR beta chain under discussion was sequenced for a study of T-cell memory formation after mild COVID-19. As for the study in general: Clusters of TCRs were largely donor specific.

One entry per CDR3 protein results from TCRdb running MiXCR on the 5' RACE reads. The sample yields approximately 100,000 distinct CDR3 sequences, around 10% seen once. Study-level findings and limits: Researchers found some responding clones in pre-infection memory, a sign that cross-reactive memory joined. Second-wave clones with a day 37 peak had unconfirmed SARS-CoV-2 specificity. While clones contracting from day 15 to 85 were balanced between CD4 and CD8, later expanders leaned CD4+.

Concerning this clonotype itself: Its antigen remains unidentified.

Sequencing input: PBMCs or a T cell subset sorted from them (not recorded which). This sequence originates from a man between 18 and 29 years old who had mild COVID-19 (a few samples of this study predate the infection). Cell type and time point are not known.

This CDR3 reads CASSYRGSNSPLHF. The CDR3 DNA is TGTGCCAGCAGTTATAGAGGGAGTAATTCACCCCTCCACTTT. This chain joins TRBV27 and TRBJ1-6; no reliable D call. V was cut by 4 bases and J by 6 bases, with 10 bases left in between. The CDR3 has 14 amino acids. Per the germline V gene, CDR1 is MNHEY and CDR2 is SMNVEV (reference sequence).